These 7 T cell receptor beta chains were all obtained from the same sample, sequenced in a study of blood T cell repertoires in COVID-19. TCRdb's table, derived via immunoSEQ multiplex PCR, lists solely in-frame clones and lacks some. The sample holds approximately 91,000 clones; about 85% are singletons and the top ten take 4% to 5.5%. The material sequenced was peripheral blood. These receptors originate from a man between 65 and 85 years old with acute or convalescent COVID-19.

CDR3 loop: CAISESIGEEQYF. CDR3 sequence (DNA): TGTGCCATCAGTGAGTCGATAGGGGAAGAGCAGTACTTC. The rearrangement joins TRBV10-3 to TRBJ2-7, with D tentatively TRBD1 (5 bases). V was pared by 0 bases and J by 7 bases, with 10 bases between. Per the germline V gene, CDR1 is ENHRY and CDR2 is SYGVKD. CDR3 length: 13 amino acids.

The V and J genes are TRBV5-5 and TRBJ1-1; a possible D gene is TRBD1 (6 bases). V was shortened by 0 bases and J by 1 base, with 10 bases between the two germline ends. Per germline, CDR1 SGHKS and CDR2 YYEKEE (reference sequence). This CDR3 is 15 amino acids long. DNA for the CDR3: TGTGCCAGCAGCTTGGGGACAGAGAGGAACACTGAAGCTTTCTTT. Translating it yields CASSLGTERNTEAFF.

The CDR3 sequence: CASSIVGRADTEAFF. For the CDR3, the DNA is TGTGCCAGTAGTATAGTTGGCAGGGCCGACACTGAAGCTTTCTTT. This rearrangement joins TRBV19 to TRBJ1-1; tentatively, D is TRBD1 (5 bases). The CDR3 is 15 residues long. Germline V gene sequence: CDR1 LNHDA, CDR2 SQIVND (reference sequence). V lost 1 base and J 3 bases, leaving 12 bases between the germline ends.

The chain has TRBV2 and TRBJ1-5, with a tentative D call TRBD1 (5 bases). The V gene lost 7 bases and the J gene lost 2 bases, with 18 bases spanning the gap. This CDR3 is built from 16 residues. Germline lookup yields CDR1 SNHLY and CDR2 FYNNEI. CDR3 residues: CASTTNGGVGNQPQHF. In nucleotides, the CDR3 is TGTGCCAGCACCACCAACGGGGGAGTCGGCAATCAGCCCCAGCATTTT.

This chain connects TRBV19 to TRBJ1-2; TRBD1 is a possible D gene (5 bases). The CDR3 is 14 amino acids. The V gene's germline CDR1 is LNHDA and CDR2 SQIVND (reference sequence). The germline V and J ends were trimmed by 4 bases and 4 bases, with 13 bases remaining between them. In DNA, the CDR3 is TGTGCCAGTAGTACCTTAAGCGGGGGCTATGGCTACACCTTC. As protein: CASSTLSGGYGYTF.

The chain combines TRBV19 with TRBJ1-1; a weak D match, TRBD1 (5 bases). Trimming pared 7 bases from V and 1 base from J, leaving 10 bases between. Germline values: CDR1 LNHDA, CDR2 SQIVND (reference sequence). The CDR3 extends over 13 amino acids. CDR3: CASTRVGNTEAFF. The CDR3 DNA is TGTGCCAGTACCAGGGTAGGGAACACTGAAGCTTTCTTT.

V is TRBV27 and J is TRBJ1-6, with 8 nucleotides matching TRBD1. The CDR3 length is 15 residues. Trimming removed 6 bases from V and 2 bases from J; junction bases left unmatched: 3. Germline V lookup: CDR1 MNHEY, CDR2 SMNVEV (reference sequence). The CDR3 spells CASSDRGPYNSPLHF. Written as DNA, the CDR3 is TGTGCCAGCAGCGACAGGGGACCCTATAATTCACCCCTCCACTTT.